These 17 T cell receptor beta chains originate from one sample sequenced in a study of cytomegalovirus exposure and HLA in healthy donors. Both 60 Vbeta primers and 13 Jbeta primers went into the PCR. TCRdb's table, derived via immunoSEQ multiplex PCR, lists solely in-frame clones and lacks some. The repertoire holds 80,000 to 95,000 clones, with 60% to 80% as singletons. Sequencing was done on a sample of PBMCs. The receptors shown here come from a woman in her twenties or thirties in good health and CMV-seronegative.

J is TRBJ2-5 and V is TRBV11-2; D is possibly TRBD2 (6 bases). CDR1 is SGHAT and CDR2 is FQNNGV in the germline V gene. Between the trimmed V and J ends, which lost 7 bases and 5 bases, there was a span of 11 bases. The CDR3 has 12 residues. CDR3 sequence: CASTTGGETQYF. In DNA, the CDR3 is TGTGCCAGCACCACCGGAGGGGAGACCCAGTACTTC.

This clone was counted only a few times. The rearrangement uses TRBV5-6 and TRBJ2-7; D possibly corresponds to TRBD1 (5 bases). The CDR3 totals 15 residues. V shed 6 bases and J shed 2 bases, with 18 bases lying between them. Germline V gene data show CDR1 as SGHDT and CDR2 as YYEEEE. Here the CDR3 DNA reads TGTGCCAGCACCGGAGTGACAGACAACACCTACGAGCAGTACTTC. The encoded protein is CASTGVTDNTYEQYF. Complete variable domain (other parts from reference TRBV5-6 and TRBJ2-7): DAGVTQSPTHLIKTRGQQVTLRCSPKSGHDTVSWYQQALGQGPQFIFQYYEEEERQRGNFPDRFSGHQFPNYSSELNVNALLLGDSALYLCASTGVTDNTYEQYFGPGTRLTVT.

The rearrangement uses TRBV6-5 and TRBJ2-5; TRBD2 might be the D (5 bases). Germline CDR1 MNHEY, CDR2 SVGAGI. The CDR3 is 15 amino acids. Trimming removed 8 bases from V and 2 bases from J, with 18 bases in between. The CDR3: CASRNRGQTQETQYF. Written as DNA, the CDR3 is TGTGCCAGCCGCAACCGAGGGCAGACGCAAGAGACCCAGTACTTC.

The V gene is TRBV4-1, the J gene TRBJ2-7, with D possibly being TRBD1 (7 bases). The CDR3 totals 14 residues. Looked up from germline, CDR1 is MGHRA and CDR2 is YSYEKL. V was pared by 5 bases and J by 5 bases, with 16 bases between. CDR3 sequence (DNA): TGCGCCAGCAGCTTCCAGGCAGGGGGGAACGAGCAGTACTTC. This sequence encodes CASSFQAGGNEQYF.

The chain is built from TRBV5-1 and TRBJ1-1; 8 bases are a match to TRBD1. The CDR3 consists of 16 residues. Per germline, CDR1 SGHRS and CDR2 YFSETQ. The V segment lost 1 base and the J segment 0 bases; nucleotides outside the gene matches: 5. The CDR3 is CASSLSGGSVNTEAFF. Here the CDR3 DNA reads TGCGCCAGCAGCTTGTCAGGGGGCTCGGTGAACACTGAAGCTTTCTTT.

The CDR3 DNA is TGTGCCAGCAGTTCGGACGGGAGCTCCTACGAGCAGTACTTC. Protein: CASSSDGSSYEQYF. The chain uses TRBV7-9 and TRBJ2-7; perhaps TRBD2 as D (6 bases). The germline CDR1 and CDR2 sequences are SEHNR and FQNEAQ (reference sequence). The CDR3 runs to 14 residues. V was trimmed by 6 bases and J by 0 bases, leaving 12 bases between them.

In this sample, this clone turned up once. This rearrangement joins TRBV10-2 to TRBJ2-2; possible D gene TRBD1, 5 bases. Trimming pared 7 bases from V and 5 bases from J, leaving 14 bases between. The CDR3 length is 14 residues. The germline gives CDR1 WSHSY, CDR2 SAAADI. CDR3 nucleotide sequence: TGCGCCAGCAAGCAGGGTTCGTGGACCGGGGAGCTGTTTTTT. This translates into CASKQGSWTGELFF.

The gene calls are TRBV19 and TRBJ2-2; tentative D call: TRBD2 (6 bases). V dropped 7 bases and J dropped 4 bases, with 16 bases sitting between them. The CDR3 spans 15 residues. Germline CDR1 is LNHDA and CDR2 is SQIVND (reference sequence). CDR3 loop: CASNPSLRGTGELFF. The CDR3 nucleotides read TGTGCCAGTAATCCCAGCCTGCGGGGCACCGGGGAGCTGTTTTTT.

The chain recombines TRBV5-1 with TRBJ2-4; 7 nucleotides match TRBD1. V lost 4 bases to trimming and J lost 5 bases; unmatched junction nucleotides: 3. The CDR3 covers 13 residues. CDR1 and CDR2 (germline): SGHRS, YFSETQ. The CDR3 loop reads CASSAGTENIQYF. The CDR3 DNA reads TGCGCCAGCAGCGCCGGGACAGAAAACATTCAGTACTTC.

V gene TRBV19 combines with J gene TRBJ1-1, with D perhaps TRBD1 (5 bases). CDR1 is LNHDA, CDR2 SQIVND, per germline (reference sequence). V dropped 10 bases and J dropped 5 bases, with 20 bases sitting between them. The CDR3 runs to 14 residues. The CDR3 is CATDPVGEWTEAFF. In DNA form, the CDR3 reads TGTGCCACAGATCCAGTAGGGGAATGGACTGAAGCTTTCTTT.

V usage is TRBV28 and J usage is TRBJ2-7, with TRBD1 matching 9 bases. From germline, CDR1 is MDHEN and CDR2 SYDVKM. Germline trimming cut 4 bases from V and 4 bases from J; bases unmatched to any gene: 5. CDR3 length equals 14 residues. The DNA of the CDR3 is TGTGCCAGCAGTTATCCGGGACAGGGTTACGAGCAGTACTTC. Amino acids: CASSYPGQGYEQYF. The full variable domain, rest sourced from reference TRBV28 and TRBJ2-7, is DVKVTQSSRYLVKRTGEKVFLECVQDMDHENMFWYRQDPGLGLRLIYFSYDVKMKEKGDIPEGYSVSREKKERFSLILESASTNQTSMYLCASSYPGQGYEQYFGPGTRLTVT.

The chain has TRBV10-3 and TRBJ1-2; TRBD1 matches 10 bases. CDR1 and CDR2 (germline): ENHRY, SYGVKD. The CDR3 contains 19 residues. V was clipped by 5 bases and J by 8 bases; unmatched bases: 23. The CDR3 DNA follows: TGTGCCATCAGTCTACAAACCCCGGGACAGGGGCCCACCAAGAGCGGCTACACCTTC. Its protein product is CAISLQTPGQGPTKSGYTF.

The CDR3 nucleotides are TGTGCCAGCAGCCCTAACGGGCTAGCGGGGTATGAGCAGTTCTTC. Translating it yields CASSPNGLAGYEQFF. The rearrangement links TRBV11-3 to TRBJ2-1, with 9 bases lining up with TRBD2. Germline CDR1 SGHNT, CDR2 YENEEA. After removal of 5 bases from V and 8 bases from J, the junction contained 10 bases not matched to a gene. The CDR3 is 15 amino acids.

This chain joins TRBV5-1 and TRBJ1-5; D perhaps matches TRBD1 (6 bases). Trimming cost V 4 bases and J 6 bases, with 14 bases left between them. The germline CDR1 and CDR2 sequences are SGHRS and YFSETQ. The CDR3 consists of 14 residues. The CDR3 region has the DNA TGCGCCAGCAGCACGGGTACAGGGCTTCAGCCCCAGCATTTT. Protein sequence: CASSTGTGLQPQHF.

This chain's CDR3 is CAISGGVEQFF. CDR3 sequence (DNA): TGTGCCATCAGTGGGGGGGTTGAGCAGTTCTTC. This rearrangement joins TRBV10-3 to TRBJ2-1; a possible D gene is TRBD2 (6 bases). Germline V CDR1 and CDR2: ENHRY, SYGVKD. CDR3 length: 11 residues. V lost 4 bases and J 9 bases, leaving 7 bases between the germline ends.

This clone was observed many times. This rearrangement joins TRBV7-6 to TRBJ2-7, with D uncertain. The germline V gene has CDR1 SGHVS and CDR2 FNYEAQ. Trimming took 3 bases from V and 1 from J, leaving 7 bases between them. The CDR3 loop spans 13 amino acids. For the CDR3, the DNA is TGTGCCAGCAGCTTGGCAGTGTCCTACGAGCAGTACTTC. It yields the protein CASSLAVSYEQYF.

The V call is TRBV27, the J call TRBJ2-1; the match to TRBD2 covers 10 bases. Germline values: CDR1 MNHEY, CDR2 SMNVEV (reference sequence). Germline trimming cut 5 bases from V and 4 bases from J; bases unmatched to any gene: 8. The CDR3 has 16 amino acids. The CDR3 region has the DNA TGTGCCAGCAGTCCCCTGCTAGCGGGGGCATACAATGAGCAGTTCTTC. Translated, it gives CASSPLLAGAYNEQFF.